These 10 T cell receptor beta chains share one sample of origin, sequenced in a study of cytomegalovirus exposure and HLA in healthy donors. Use of 60 Vbeta and 13 Jbeta primers characterized the PCR. Data came from immunoSEQ multiplex PCR; TCRdb stores just in-frame clones and leaves some out. The sample contains approximately 170,000 clones, approximately 81% of which appear only once. The material sequenced was PBMCs. These receptors were obtained from a male donor in good health and CMV-seronegative.

This clone is a singleton in its sample. The rearrangement uses TRBV6-1 and TRBJ1-1; 8 bases are a match to TRBD1. V lost 4 bases to trimming and J lost 11 bases; unmatched junction nucleotides: 15. The CDR3 spans 15 residues. The V gene's germline CDR1 is MNHNS and CDR2 SASEGT. CDR3 nucleotide sequence: TGTGCCAGCAGTGGGATGGGGATCCAGGGGGCCTGGGCTTTCTTT. Translated, it gives CASSGMGIQGAWAFF.

The chain combines TRBV5-6 with TRBJ1-5; 7 bases fit TRBD1. The ends lost 4 bases at V and 4 bases at J; junction bases unmatched: 8. The CDR3 has 15 residues. Germline V gives CDR1 SGHDT, CDR2 YYEEEE. The CDR3 sequence: CASSVGQEPNQPQHF. CDR3 coding DNA: TGTGCCAGCAGCGTCGGACAGGAGCCTAATCAGCCCCAGCATTTT.

The J gene is TRBJ2-3, the V gene TRBV25-1, with a weak D call TRBD1 (6 bases). Trimming stripped 4 bases from V and 7 bases from J, with 9 bases between. CDR3 length: 12 amino acids. CDR1 is MGHDK, CDR2 SYGVNS, per germline. CDR3 region: CASSAGQNTQYF. The CDR3 nucleotides are TGTGCCAGCAGTGCGGGACAAAATACGCAGTATTTT.

V is TRBV28 and J is TRBJ2-7; TRBD1 agrees at 9 bases. With V trimmed by 6 bases and J by 5 bases, 11 bases remained unmatched. The CDR3 extends over 15 amino acids. Germline V gives CDR1 MDHEN, CDR2 SYDVKM. The CDR3 sequence is CASRDRDRDIHEQYF. The DNA for the CDR3 is TGTGCCAGCAGGGACCGGGACAGGGATATCCACGAGCAGTACTTC.

This clone was observed once. This chain uses TRBV5-1 with TRBJ2-3; 14 bases map to TRBD2. V lost 4 bases, J lost 3 bases, and 7 bases stayed unmatched. CDR1 is SGHRS, CDR2 YFSETQ, per germline. This CDR3 region has 17 residues. The CDR3 sequence: CASSPSGTSGGTDTQYF. The CDR3 bases are TGCGCCAGCAGCCCCTCCGGGACTAGCGGGGGTACAGATACGCAGTATTTT.

This clone has just one count. The V and J genes are TRBV27 and TRBJ2-2; D remains unclear. The CDR3 runs to 13 residues. Trimming removed 6 bases from V and 4 bases from J, with 9 bases in between. Germline CDR1 MNHEY, CDR2 SMNVEV (reference sequence). The CDR3 DNA reads TGTGCCAGCAGCCCCGTCCGCACCGGGGAGCTGTTTTTT. Translation gives CASSPVRTGELFF.

This chain links TRBV28 with TRBJ1-5; 7 bases fit TRBD1. This CDR3 is 15 amino acids long. Per germline, CDR1 MDHEN and CDR2 SYDVKM. V gave up 2 bases and J gave up 3 bases; unmatched junction bases: 4. CDR3 region: CASSLRQGSNQPQHF. The DNA of the CDR3 is TGTGCCAGCAGTTTACGACAGGGATCCAATCAGCCCCAGCATTTT.

The chain combines TRBV18 with TRBJ2-5, with 8 bases lining up with TRBD2. The better agreement between TRBJ2-7 and the DNA end casts doubt on the J call. The V gene's germline CDR1 is KGHSH and CDR2 LQKENI. The CDR3 is 15 amino acids. CDR3 in amino acids: CASSPGGAIPDEQYF. In DNA form, the CDR3 reads TGTGCCAGCTCCCCCGGGGGGGCTATCCCTGACGAGCAGTACTTC.

A single count supports this clone. This chain joins TRBV6-6 and TRBJ2-7; 9 positions agree with TRBD2. Germline CDR1 and CDR2: MNHNY and SVGAGI (reference sequence). CDR3 length: 15 amino acids. Losses at the gene ends were 0 bases for V and 7 bases for J; bases not matched to a gene: 7. The CDR3 here is CASSYSTSGTLEQYF. The CDR3 coding sequence is TGTGCCAGCAGTTACTCGACTAGCGGTACCCTTGAGCAGTACTTC.

The rearrangement joins TRBV9 to TRBJ2-5; a weak D match, TRBD1 (6 bases). The germline gives CDR1 SGDLS, CDR2 YYNGEE. V was pared by 0 bases and J by 3 bases, with 12 bases between. The CDR3 is made up of 15 amino acids. The CDR3 protein is CASSVGGRDKETQYF. CDR3 DNA sequence: TGTGCCAGCAGCGTAGGCGGTAGGGACAAAGAGACCCAGTACTTC.